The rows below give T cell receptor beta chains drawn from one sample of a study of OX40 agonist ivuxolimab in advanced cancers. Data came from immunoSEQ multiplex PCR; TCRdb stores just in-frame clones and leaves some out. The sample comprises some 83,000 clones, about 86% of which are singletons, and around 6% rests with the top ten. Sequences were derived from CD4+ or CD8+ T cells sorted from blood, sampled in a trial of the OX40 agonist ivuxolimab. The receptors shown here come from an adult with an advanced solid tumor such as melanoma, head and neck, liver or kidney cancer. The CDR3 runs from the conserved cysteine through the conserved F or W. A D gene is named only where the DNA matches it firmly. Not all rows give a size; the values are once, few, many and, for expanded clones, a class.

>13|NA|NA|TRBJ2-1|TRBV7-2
TGTGCCAGCACGAGCGGGTACTACAATGAGCAGTTCTTC
CASTSGYYNEQFF
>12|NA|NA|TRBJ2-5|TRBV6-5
TGTGCCAGCACCCCCGGGGGTGAGACCCAGTACTTC
CASTPGGETQYF
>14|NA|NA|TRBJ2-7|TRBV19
TGTGCCAGTAGTATTGGGGGGAACTCCTACGAGCAGTACTTC
CASSIGGNSYEQYF
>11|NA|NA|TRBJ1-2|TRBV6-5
TGTGCCAGCAGTTACTTGGGGAACTACACCTTC
CASSYLGNYTF
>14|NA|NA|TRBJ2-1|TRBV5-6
TGTGCCAGCGGCATCGGTAGCTCCTACAATGAGCAGTTCTTC
CASGIGSSYNEQFF
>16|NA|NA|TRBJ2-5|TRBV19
TGTGCCAGTAGTAGTGGGGTCTATCCGCGGCGAGAGACCCAGTACTTC
CASSSGVYPRRETQYF
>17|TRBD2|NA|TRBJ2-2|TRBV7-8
TGTGCCAGCAGACGGACTAGCGGGGGGGCTGGAACCGGGGAGCTGTTTTTT
CASRRTSGGAGTGELFF
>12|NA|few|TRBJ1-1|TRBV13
TGTGCCAGCAGCTTGAAGTTGACTGAAGCTTTCTTT
CASSLKLTEAFF
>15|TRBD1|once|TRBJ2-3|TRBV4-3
TGCGCCAGCAGTCCCGGACAGGGGAACACAGATACGCAGTATTTT
CASSPGQGNTDTQYF
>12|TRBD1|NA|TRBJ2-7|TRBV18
TGTGCCAGCTCTACAGGGGGCTACGAGCAGTACTTC
CASSTGGYEQYF
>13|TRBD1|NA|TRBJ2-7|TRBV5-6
TGTGCCAGCAGCCAGGGACAGCACTACGAGCAGTACTTC
CASSQGQHYEQYF
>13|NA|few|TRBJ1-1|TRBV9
TGTGCCAGCAGCCCCCGACGGGACACTGAAGCTTTCTTT
CASSPRRDTEAFF
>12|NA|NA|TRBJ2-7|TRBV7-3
TGTGCCAGCAGCTTAGTGGCAGGGGAGCAGTACTTC
CASSLVAGEQYF
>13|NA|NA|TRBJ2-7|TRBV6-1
TGTGCCAGCAGAATACAGAGCTCCTACGAGCAGTACTTC
CASRIQSSYEQYF
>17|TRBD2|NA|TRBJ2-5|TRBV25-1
TGTGCCAGCAGTCCGCACTCCTGGGAGGGTCTAATTCAGACCCAGTACTTC
CASSPHSWEGLIQTQYF
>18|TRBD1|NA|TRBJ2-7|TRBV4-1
TGCGCCAGCAGCCAACAATTCACTCCGGGACAGGGATCCTACGAGCAGTACTTC
CASSQQFTPGQGSYEQYF
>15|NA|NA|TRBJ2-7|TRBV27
TGTGCCAGCAGTTTAGCGGGCCCCACCACCTACGAGCAGTACTTC
CASSLAGPTTYEQYF
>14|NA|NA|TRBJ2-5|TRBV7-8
TGTGCCAGCAGCTCCTTACAGAGACAAGAGACCCAGTACTTC
CASSSLQRQETQYF
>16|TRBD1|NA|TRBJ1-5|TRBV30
TGTGCCTGGAGTAAACGGACAGGCCCAAGGAATCAGCCCCAGCATTTT
CAWSKRTGPRNQPQHF
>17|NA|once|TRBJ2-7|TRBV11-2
TGTGCCAGCAGCTTACGGGATTGGGGGTTTTCCTCCTACGAGCAGTACTTC
CASSLRDWGFSSYEQYF
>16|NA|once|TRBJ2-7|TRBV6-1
TGTGCCAGCAGTGAAAATTTATGGGGAGCGGTCTACGAGCAGTACTTC
CASSENLWGAVYEQYF
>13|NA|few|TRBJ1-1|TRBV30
TGTGCCTGGAGTCGTGGGGTGAACACTGAAGCTTTCTTT
CAWSRGVNTEAFF
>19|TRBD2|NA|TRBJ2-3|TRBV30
TGTGCCTGGAGTCCCGGGACTAGCGGGAGCAGTGTAAAAACAGATACGCAGTATTTT
CAWSPGTSGSSVKTDTQYF
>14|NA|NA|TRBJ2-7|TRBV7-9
TGTGCCAGCAGCTTAGCGGGGGGCATTTACGAGCAGTACTTC
CASSLAGGIYEQYF
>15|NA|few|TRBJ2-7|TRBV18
TGTGCCAGCTCACCAGGGAGGCTCAGCTCCTACGAGCAGTACTTC
CASSPGRLSSYEQYF
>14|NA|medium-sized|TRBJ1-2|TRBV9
TGTGCCAGCAGCGTATCCCGGTCCCACTATGGCTACACCTTC
CASSVSRSHYGYTF
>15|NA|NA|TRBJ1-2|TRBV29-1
TGCAGCGTCCCCAGCCCCTGGGGTGAGTGGTATGGCTACACCTTC
CSVPSPWGEWYGYTF
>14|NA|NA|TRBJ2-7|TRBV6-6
TGTGCCAGCAGTTACTCAACTAAAGGGGGCGAGCAGTACTTC
CASSYSTKGGEQYF
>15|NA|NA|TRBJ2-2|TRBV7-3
TGTGCCAGCAGCTTAACTAGCGGATCCACCGGGGAGCTGTTTTTT
CASSLTSGSTGELFF
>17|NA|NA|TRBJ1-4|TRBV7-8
TGTGCCAGCAGCTTAAAAGGTGTCGCTGCAACTAATGAAAAACTGTTTTTT
CASSLKGVAATNEKLFF
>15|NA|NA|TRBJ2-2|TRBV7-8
TGTGCCAGCACCCTCTATCGTGGCGGAAACGGGGAGCTGTTTTTT
CASTLYRGGNGELFF
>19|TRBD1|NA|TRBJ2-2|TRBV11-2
TGTGCCAGCAGCTCGTCAATTTACAGGGGGCGCGCATATACCGGGGAGCTGTTTTTT
CASSSSIYRGRAYTGELFF
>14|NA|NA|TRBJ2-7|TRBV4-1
TGCGCCAGCAGCCACCCCGGACAGACCTACGAGCAGTACTTC
CASSHPGQTYEQYF
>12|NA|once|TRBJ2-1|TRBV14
TGTGCCAGCAGCCAAGATTTTTCGCAGCAGTTCTTC
CASSQDFSQQFF
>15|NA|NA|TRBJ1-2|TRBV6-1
TGTGCCAGCAAGCTAGGAGCAGGACAACACTATGGCTACACCTTC
CASKLGAGQHYGYTF
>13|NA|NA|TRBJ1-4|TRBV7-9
TGTGCCAGCAGCTTAGAAGGCCAGAAAAAACTGTTTTTT
CASSLEGQKKLFF
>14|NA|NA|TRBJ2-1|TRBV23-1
TGCGCCAGCAGCCAAGGTCTAAGGGGGAATGAGCAGTTCTTC
CASSQGLRGNEQFF
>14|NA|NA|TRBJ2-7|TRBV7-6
TGTGCCAGCAGCTTCACGACGGACTCCTACGAGCAGTACTTC
CASSFTTDSYEQYF
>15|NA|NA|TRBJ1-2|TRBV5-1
TGCGCCAGCAGCTTGGCTGGCAGCGCCTCCAGAGGCTACACCTTC
CASSLAGSASRGYTF
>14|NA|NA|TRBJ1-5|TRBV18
TGTGCCAGCTCACCAATCAGGGAATCTCAGCCCCAGCATTTT
CASSPIRESQPQHF
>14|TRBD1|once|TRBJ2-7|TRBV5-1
TGCGCCAGCAGCTCCGGGACAGGGGGCTACGAGCAGTACTTC
CASSSGTGGYEQYF
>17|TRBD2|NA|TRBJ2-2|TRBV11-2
TGTGCCAGCAGCTTATTGAGGGCTAGCGGGGAGACCGGGGAGCTGTTTTTT
CASSLLRASGETGELFF
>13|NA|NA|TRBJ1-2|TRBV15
TGTGCCACCAGCAGAGCAAACGCCAGCGGCTACACCTTC
CATSRANASGYTF
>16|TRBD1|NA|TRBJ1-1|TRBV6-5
TGTGCCAGCAGTTACACTACCGGGACAGTGACCGCTGAAGCTTTCTTT
CASSYTTGTVTAEAFF
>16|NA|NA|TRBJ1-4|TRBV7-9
TGTGCCAGCAGCCCCCGACAGATGGGGGGCGATGAAAAACTGTTTTTT
CASSPRQMGGDEKLFF
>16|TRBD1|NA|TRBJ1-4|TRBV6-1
TGTGCCAGCAGTGAAGTCACACAGGGGCGTAGTGAAAAACTGTTTTTT
CASSEVTQGRSEKLFF
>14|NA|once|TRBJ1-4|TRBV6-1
TGTGCCAGCAGTGTAGGGGGAGCTAATGAAAAACTGTTTTTT
CASSVGGANEKLFF
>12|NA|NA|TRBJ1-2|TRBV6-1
TGTGCCAGCAGTGAAAAGCTCCCAATCCTCACCTTC
CASSEKLPILTF
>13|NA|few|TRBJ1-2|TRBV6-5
TGTGCCAGCAGGCAGGGGTTGAGTTCTGGCTACACCTTC
CASRQGLSSGYTF
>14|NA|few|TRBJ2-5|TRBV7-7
TGTGCTAGCAGCTTAGAGCAGGGGAGGGAGACCCAGTACTTC
CASSLEQGRETQYF